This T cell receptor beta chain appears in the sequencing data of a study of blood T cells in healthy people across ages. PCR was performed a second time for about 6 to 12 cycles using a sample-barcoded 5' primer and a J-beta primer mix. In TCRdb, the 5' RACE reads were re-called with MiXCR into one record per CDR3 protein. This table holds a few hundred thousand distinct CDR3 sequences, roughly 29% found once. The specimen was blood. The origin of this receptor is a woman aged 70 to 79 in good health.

The CDR3 loop is CASSPGTTRDTQYF. Written as DNA, the CDR3 is TGTGCCAGCAGCCCGGGGACTACGAGAGATACGCAGTATTTT. This sequence joins TRBV7-2 and TRBJ2-3, with 7 bases that match TRBD2. The CDR3 contains 14 residues. Trimming took 5 bases from V and 5 from J; bases not matched to a gene: 7. Germline values: CDR1 SGHTA, CDR2 FQGNSA.